In this sample, the clone carrying this TCR beta chain turned up many times. Its antigen is undetermined. The TCR beta CDR3 regions underwent amplification using RNA transcripts as the source. Carried out on the TCR CDR3, a first-round RT-PCR used the HTBI primer set. TCRdb processed the multiplex PCR reads anew with MiXCR; each CDR3 protein has one entry. The sample has almost 250,000 distinct CDR3 sequences, over 20% seen once. Uncontrolled infection, other autoimmune disease, pregnancy or lactation disqualified patients from enrolment. The sample is drawn from a study of T cells in Graves' hyperthyroidism and ophthalmopathy. On the study more broadly: Peripheral blood was collected at initial diagnosis, before any treatment. Findings of the study overall: Stable hyperthyroidism was told apart from ophthalmopathy by a model built on 13 V-J features.

This TCR was sampled from a woman between 35 and 50 years old with Graves' ophthalmopathy. The sample comprised blood.

For the CDR3, the DNA is TGTGCCAGCAGTCTCGACATACAGGGGTACGAGCAGTACTTC. Translating it yields CASSLDIQGYEQYF. J is TRBJ2-7 and V is TRBV27; 7 nucleotides agree with TRBD1. The V gene's germline CDR1 is MNHEY and CDR2 SMNVEV (reference sequence). With V trimmed by 5 bases and J by 4 bases, 8 bases remained unmatched. The CDR3 loop spans 14 amino acids.